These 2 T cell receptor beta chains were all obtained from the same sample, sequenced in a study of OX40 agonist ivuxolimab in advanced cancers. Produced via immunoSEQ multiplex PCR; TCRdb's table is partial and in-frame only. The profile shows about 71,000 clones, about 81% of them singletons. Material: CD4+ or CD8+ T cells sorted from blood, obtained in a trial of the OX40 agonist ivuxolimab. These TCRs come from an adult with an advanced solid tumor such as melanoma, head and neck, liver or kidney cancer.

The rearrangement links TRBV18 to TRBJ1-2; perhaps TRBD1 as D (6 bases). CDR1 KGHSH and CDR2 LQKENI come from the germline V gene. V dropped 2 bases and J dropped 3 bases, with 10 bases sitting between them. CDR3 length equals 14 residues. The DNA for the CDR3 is TGTGCCAGCTCACCAACGGCAGGGGACTATGGCTACACCTTC. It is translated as CASSPTAGDYGYTF.

In DNA form, the CDR3 reads TGTGCCAGCAGTCCCGGGGAAGCTTTCTTT. Its translation is CASSPGEAFF. The J gene is TRBJ1-1, the V gene TRBV6-5; D is unresolved. V shed 5 bases and J shed 8 bases, with 6 bases lying between them. In germline, CDR1 is MNHEY, CDR2 SVGAGI. The CDR3 totals 10 residues.